Presented here are 9 T cell receptor beta chains from one specimen sequenced in a study of T cells expressing NK-cell markers. TCRdb re-called the 5' RACE reads; one entry per CDR3 protein, DNA not given. The sample is made up of some 460,000 distinct CDR3 sequences, and the top ten hold 1.4% of it. The specimen sequenced was blood T cells: a sorted CD56 or NKG2C T cell subset, CD4+ or CD8+ T cells, or bulk PBMC T cells (not recorded which). All receptors derive from a woman in her 50s in good health.

The chain employs TRBV20-1 and TRBJ2-3; the D call of TRBD2 rests on TCRdb alone, since no DNA is present to check it. This CDR3 contains 15 residues. Germline V gives CDR1 DFQATT, CDR2 SNEGSKA (reference sequence). The CDR3 sequence is CSASSLAGLTDTQYF.

The chain has TRBV25-1 and TRBJ2-1; TCRdb gives TRBD2 as the D gene, but with no DNA this cannot be confirmed. This CDR3 spans 16 amino acids. Germline V gene lookup returns CDR1 MGHDK and CDR2 SYGVNS. The CDR3 protein is CASSEFGGRGYNEQFF. The variable domain in full, completed from reference TRBV25-1 and TRBJ2-1, reads EADIYQTPRYLVIGTGKKITLECSQTMGHDKMYWYQQDPGMELHLIHYSYGVNSTEKGDLSSESTVSRIRTEHFPLTLESARPSHTSQYLCASSEFGGRGYNEQFFGPGTRLTVL.

The V and J genes are TRBV6-1 and TRBJ1-1; no DNA is available, so the TRBD1 call from TCRdb remains unchecked. The CDR3 runs 14 residues. The germline CDR1 and CDR2 sequences are MNHNS and SASEGT. The CDR3 protein is CASQRTGDHTEAFF.

The chain employs TRBV11-1 and TRBJ1-2; TCRdb's assignment of TRBD1 cannot be checked, as there is no DNA. This CDR3 spans 14 amino acids. In germline, CDR1 is SGHAT, CDR2 FQDESV (reference sequence). The CDR3 region is CASSLAGVAYGYTF.

This chain uses TRBV10-3 with TRBJ2-5; TCRdb picks TRBD2, but there is no DNA to check that call. The germline gives CDR1 ENHRY, CDR2 SYGVKD. The CDR3 extends over 16 amino acids. The CDR3 loop reads CAISVREGGLRETQYF.

This chain links TRBV7-8 with TRBJ2-1; TCRdb indicates TRBD2, and absent DNA this call remains unverified. From germline, CDR1 is SGHVS and CDR2 FQNEAQ. CDR3 length equals 15 residues. The CDR3 spells CASSLARVAGVEQFF.

The chain has TRBV20-1 and TRBJ2-4; TCRdb designates TRBD2, a call that cannot be tested without DNA. The V gene's germline CDR1 is DFQATT and CDR2 SNEGSKA (reference sequence). This CDR3 is 13 amino acids long. CDR3 protein: CSAEEDYPNIQYF.

The rearrangement links TRBV5-1 to TRBJ2-7. Per the germline V gene, CDR1 is SGHRS and CDR2 is YFSETQ. The CDR3 has 14 residues. This chain's CDR3 is CASSFSYSSYEQYF.

The rearrangement joins TRBV28 to TRBJ2-6. This CDR3 region has 13 residues. Germline CDR1 MDHEN, CDR2 SYDVKM. This CDR3 is CATLNSGANVLTF.